This T cell receptor (beta chain) was sequenced for a study of blood T cell repertoires in COVID-19. The V gene end was trimmed by 4 bases and the J gene end by 3 bases; junction bases not matched to a gene: 12. The germline gives CDR1 GTSNPN, CDR2 SVGIG (reference sequence). This CDR3 is 17 amino acids long. Sequencing used immunoSEQ multiplex PCR; TCRdb keeps in-frame clones, though not all of them. The sample lists 200,000 to 250,000 clones, around 86% seen once, with about a tenth in the top ten. This clone was seen more than once but under ten times. This TCR was sampled from a woman between 45 and 65 years old with COVID-19, enrolled during active disease. The chain recombines TRBV30 with TRBJ1-1, with TRBD1 matching 12 bases. The material sequenced was peripheral blood. CDR3 residues: CAWTSTWDRGPHTEAFF. The CDR3 bases are TGTGCCTGGACCTCCACCTGGGACAGGGGGCCTCACACTGAAGCTTTCTTT.